Reported below is one T cell receptor beta chain. Its antigen remains unidentified. This record comes from a study of T-cell memory formation after mild COVID-19. Germline V gene sequence: CDR1 SGHRS, CDR2 YFSETQ. The CDR3 runs to 18 residues. Germline trimming cut 4 bases from V and 1 base from J; bases unmatched to any gene: 8. Amplification by 5'RACE using constant-segment primers produced TCR alpha and TCR beta cDNA libraries that carried sample barcodes and UMIs. From the 5' RACE reads, TCRdb called clonotypes with MiXCR, one entry per CDR3 protein. The data contain over 70,000 distinct CDR3 sequences, 13% of them seen just once; the ten biggest clones take up about 25%. General study results and limits: Unconfirmed was the SARS-CoV-2 specificity of second-wave clones that peaked on day 37. Memory sampled before infection contained some responding clones, suggesting cross-reactive memory joined. For contracting clones, CD4+ ones sat mainly in CM and EM, CD8+ in EMRA.

This receptor was identified in an adult woman who had mild COVID-19 (a few samples of this study predate the infection). Cell type and time point are not known. The sequenced material came from PBMCs or a T cell subset sorted from them (not recorded which). The chain links TRBV5-1 to TRBJ2-4; 13 positions agree with TRBD2. CDR3 nucleotides: TGCGCCAGCAGCCTGGGACTAGCGGGGAACTTGGCCAAAAACATTCAGTACTTC. It specifies CASSLGLAGNLAKNIQYF.